This TCR beta chain is drawn from a study of CD8 T cells in ankylosing spondylitis. Findings of the study overall: Seemingly characteristic of ankylosing spondylitis blood was a TCR beta motif consisting of about 8 highly homologous variants.

Between the trimmed V and J ends, which lost 2 bases and 3 bases, there was a span of 11 bases. This CDR3 has 14 amino acids. In germline, CDR1 is SGHNT, CDR2 YYREEE (reference sequence). TCRdb itself ran the 5' RACE reads through MiXCR, one entry per CDR3 protein. The sample shows around 330,000 distinct CDR3 sequences, roughly 11% of them seen only once. In regard to this clonotype: Its specificity is unknown.

Sequencing used blood, either unsorted or a sorted T cell fraction (not recorded which). The chain uses TRBV5-4 and TRBJ1-2; a weak D match, TRBD1 (5 bases). The receptor comes from a female donor with ankylosing spondylitis or in good health (not recorded which). CDR3 sequence: CASSLISGDYGYTF. DNA for the CDR3: TGTGCCAGCAGCTTAATCTCGGGGGACTATGGCTACACCTTC.